This T cell receptor beta chain derives from a study of blood T cell repertoires in COVID-19. Study background: Samples representing acute and convalescent COVID-19 were sourced from the United States, Italy and Spain. The cDNA or gDNA used as material had been derived from T cells, B-cell-depleted T cells, or PBMCs.

Produced via immunoSEQ multiplex PCR; TCRdb's table is partial and in-frame only. The sample lists some 200,000 clones, around 84% occurring once. Germline loops: CDR1 SGHRS, CDR2 YFSETQ. The CDR3 has 16 amino acids. V was pared by 1 base and J by 2 bases, with 15 bases between. Enrolled through a virtual design, the participants were between roughly 18 and 100 years of age and came from about two dozen US areas. Input material: PBMCs or T cells enriched from blood (not recorded which). The chain has TRBV5-1 and TRBJ1-1; D uncertain. The TCR comes from a woman aged 35 to 49 with acute COVID-19. CDR3: CASSLSGRHRNTEAFF. The CDR3 bases are TGCGCCAGCAGCTTGAGCGGGCGACACCGAAACACTGAAGCTTTCTTT.